The 16 T cell receptor beta chains below all came from one sample that was sequenced in a study of shared clonotypes between healthy human individuals. Profiling relied on immunoSEQ multiplex PCR, and the TCRdb table lists in-frame clones only, not all of them. Among roughly 1,500,000 clones listed, under 99% were seen once. Source material: naive CD4+ T cells sorted from blood. Indicated subset: CD45RA+ positively selected. Receptors originate from a young man in good health.

This chain uses TRBV10-3 with TRBJ2-6; unclear D gene. Trimming stripped 2 bases from V and 0 bases from J, with 8 bases between. The CDR3 runs 16 residues. The germline V gene encodes CDR1 ENHRY and CDR2 SYGVKD. In DNA form, the CDR3 reads TGTGCCATCAGTGAGGGGGTCCTCTCTGGGGCCAACGTCCTGACTTTC. This codes for CAISEGVLSGANVLTF.

The chain recombines TRBV27 with TRBJ2-1; TRBD1 matches at 7 bases. V was clipped by 0 bases and J by 7 bases; unmatched bases: 9. The germline V gene has CDR1 MNHEY and CDR2 SMNVEV (reference sequence). There are 16 residues in the CDR3. CDR3 nucleotides: TGTGCCAGCAGTTTATCGAGGGTCGGCAGGGGGAATGAGCAGTTCTTC. Protein product: CASSLSRVGRGNEQFF.

V usage is TRBV5-1 and J usage is TRBJ2-2; a possible D gene is TRBD1 (5 bases). Germline CDR1 SGHRS, CDR2 YFSETQ. The CDR3 has 18 amino acids. The V end lost 1 base, the J end lost 1 base, and 17 bases lay between the germline ends. CDR3 loop: CASSLSQGSRKNTGELFF. Here the CDR3 DNA reads TGCGCCAGCAGCTTGAGCCAGGGCTCCCGCAAGAACACCGGGGAGCTGTTTTTT.

The chain combines TRBV5-1 with TRBJ2-7; D may match TRBD1 or TRBD2 (5 bases each). CDR1 and CDR2 (germline): SGHRS, YFSETQ. The CDR3 has 12 residues. V was shortened by 4 bases and J by 6 bases, with 11 bases between the two germline ends. CDR3 protein: CASSQGGGEQYF. CDR3 coding DNA: TGCGCCAGCAGCCAGGGTGGGGGCGAGCAGTACTTC.

The chain is built from TRBV7-8 and TRBJ1-5; D is undetermined. V lost 0 bases, J lost 1 base, and 10 bases lay in between. The CDR3 runs 16 residues. Germline CDR1 reads SGHVS; CDR2 reads FQNEAQ. As DNA, the CDR3 is TGTGCCAGCAGCTTAGCGCGGGTTTCGAGCAATCAGCCCCAGCATTTT. Translation gives CASSLARVSSNQPQHF.

This clone occurred once. For the CDR3, the DNA is TGCAGCGCCCTTCCTACCTGGTCGGCGCAGTATTTT. Translated, it gives CSALPTWSAQYF. This chain links TRBV29-1 with TRBJ2-3; D uncertain. Trimming shortened V by 7 bases and J by 10 bases, and 18 bases separated the two germline ends. The CDR3 is 12 residues long. Germline-derived CDR1 and CDR2 are SQVTM and ANQGSEA.

The rearrangement links TRBV20-1 to TRBJ2-3; D is uncertain. The CDR3 contains 11 residues. Germline assignment: CDR1 DFQATT and CDR2 SNEGSKA (reference sequence). The CDR3 protein is CGKEITDTQYF. CDR3 nucleotide sequence: TGCGGCAAGGAGATCACAGATACGCAGTATTTT.

CDR3 loop: CASSKVGVPHGELFF. DNA of the CDR3: TGTGCCAGCAGCAAAGTTGGGGTTCCCCACGGGGAGCTGTTTTTT. The chain combines TRBV21-1 with TRBJ2-2. TRBV21-1 corresponds to a pseudogene. The CDR3 extends over 15 amino acids.

The chain links TRBV6-6 to TRBJ2-7, with 8 positions matching TRBD1. Germline V gene lookup returns CDR1 MNHNY and CDR2 SVGAGI (reference sequence). This CDR3 has 14 amino acids. V trimming: 5 bases; J trimming: 4 bases; junction bases outside the gene matches: 7. CDR3 loop: CASSKQGGPYEQYF. The DNA of the CDR3 is TGTGCCAGCAGTAAACAGGGGGGACCTTACGAGCAGTACTTC.

The chain couples TRBV30 to TRBJ1-5; D remains ambiguous. Trimming pared 2 bases from V and 5 bases from J, leaving 13 bases between. In germline, CDR1 is GTSNPN, CDR2 SVGIG (reference sequence). The CDR3 contains 14 residues. CDR3 sequence (DNA): TGTGCCTGGAGTTCCCCCGCGGTTCATCAGCCCCAGCATTTT. It specifies CAWSSPAVHQPQHF.

The genes are TRBV29-1 and TRBJ1-2; D is unresolved. V lost 4 bases to trimming and J lost 8 bases, with 14 bases between them. The CDR3 contains 12 residues. CDR1 and CDR2 from the germline V gene are SQVTM and ANQGSEA. The CDR3 here is CSVGNGGSGYTF. In DNA form, the CDR3 reads TGCAGCGTTGGTAACGGTGGTTCAGGCTACACCTTC.

Concerning this clone itself: The junction shows a germline mismatch at one end, possibly a read error. This chain connects TRBV7-2 to TRBJ2-3; D is undetermined. The germline CDR1 and CDR2 sequences are SGHTA and FQGNSA. This CDR3 contains 14 residues. The CDR3 DNA reads as TGTGCCAGCAGCTTACTTGGCCGCACGGATACGCAGTATTTT. Translation: CASSLLGRTDTQYF.

This clone is a singleton in its sample. The chain is built from TRBV5-1 and TRBJ1-2, with a tentative D call TRBD1 (5 bases). Trimming took off 4 bases at V and 4 bases at J, with 14 bases between the two ends. Germline CDR1 SGHRS, CDR2 YFSETQ. The CDR3 spans 14 residues. The CDR3 is CASSAREGSYGYTF. In DNA form, the CDR3 reads TGCGCCAGCAGCGCCAGGGAGGGGAGCTATGGCTACACCTTC.

J is TRBJ2-7 and V is TRBV15; D is ambiguous. V lost 3 bases to trimming and J lost 0 bases, with 9 bases between them. CDR3 length: 14 residues. CDR1 is LNHNV and CDR2 is YYDKDF in the germline V gene (reference sequence). CDR3 protein: CATSSDKVSYEQYF. Here the CDR3 DNA reads TGTGCCACCAGCAGTGATAAAGTCTCCTACGAGCAGTACTTC.

The V call is TRBV28, the J call TRBJ2-7, with D perhaps TRBD1 (6 bases). There are 15 residues in the CDR3. Per the germline V gene, CDR1 is MDHEN and CDR2 is SYDVKM. With 2 bases removed from V and 4 bases from J, the gap between germline ends came to 15 bases. CDR3 loop: CASSLEGGGSYEQYF. Written as DNA, the CDR3 is TGTGCCAGCAGTTTAGAGGGTGGGGGCTCGTACGAGCAGTACTTC.

The gene calls are TRBV5-1 and TRBJ1-5; D ambiguous. Germline V gives CDR1 SGHRS, CDR2 YFSETQ. The CDR3 is made up of 14 amino acids. The V end lost 0 bases, the J end lost 5 bases, and 9 bases lay between the germline ends. CDR3 sequence reads: CASSLAEGHQPQHF. DNA for the CDR3: TGCGCCAGCAGCTTGGCCGAAGGGCATCAGCCCCAGCATTTT.